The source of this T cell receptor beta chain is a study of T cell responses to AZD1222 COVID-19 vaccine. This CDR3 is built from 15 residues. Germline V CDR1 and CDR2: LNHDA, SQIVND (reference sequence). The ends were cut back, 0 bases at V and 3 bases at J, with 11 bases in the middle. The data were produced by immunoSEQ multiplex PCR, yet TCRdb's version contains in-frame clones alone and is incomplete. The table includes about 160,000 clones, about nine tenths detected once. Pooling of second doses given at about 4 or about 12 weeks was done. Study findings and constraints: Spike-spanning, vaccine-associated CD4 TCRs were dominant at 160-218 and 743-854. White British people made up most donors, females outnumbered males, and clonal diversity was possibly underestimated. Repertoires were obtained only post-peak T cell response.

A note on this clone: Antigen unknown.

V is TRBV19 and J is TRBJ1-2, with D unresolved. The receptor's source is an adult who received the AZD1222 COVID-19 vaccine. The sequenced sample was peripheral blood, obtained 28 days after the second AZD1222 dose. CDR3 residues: CASSIDALLYYGYTF. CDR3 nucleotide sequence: TGTGCCAGTAGTATAGACGCCTTGCTATACTATGGCTACACCTTC.